This is a list of T cell receptor beta chains from one sample in a study of shared clonotypes between healthy human individuals. The table came from immunoSEQ multiplex PCR; TCRdb's copy has only in-frame clones and leaves some out. The table lists 2 million to 2.5 million clones, roughly 93% of them singletons, with 0.35% to 0.45% in the top ten. The sequencing sample was made of naive CD4+ T cells from PBMCs. These receptor sequences come from a man aged 18 to 30 in good health. Some clones in this sample may be carry-over from other donors' samples. CDR3s include the opening cysteine and the closing phenylalanine or tryptophan. D genes are given only for firm matches. Where a row states a size, it is once, few, many or the class of an expanded clone; other rows omit it.

j_call: TRBJ2-7
clone_size: NA
v_call: TRBV6-1
d_call: NA
cdr3_aa: CASSAGRNYEQYF
cdr3_nt: TGTGCCAGCAGTGCCGGACGGAACTACGAGCAGTACTTC

j_call: TRBJ2-1
clone_size: once
v_call: TRBV12-5
d_call: NA
cdr3_aa: CASGLAGSGYNEQFF
cdr3_nt: TGTGCTAGTGGTTTGGCGGGGAGTGGCTACAATGAGCAGTTCTTC

j_call: TRBJ2-5
clone_size: NA
v_call: TRBV19
d_call: NA
cdr3_aa: CASSMVSQETQYF
cdr3_nt: TGTGCCAGTAGTATGGTTAGCCAAGAGACCCAGTACTTC

j_call: TRBJ2-5
clone_size: NA
v_call: TRBV5-1
d_call: NA
cdr3_aa: CASSLLGAEETQYF
cdr3_nt: TGCGCCAGCAGCTTGTTGGGGGCGGAAGAGACCCAGTACTTC

j_call: TRBJ1-2
clone_size: NA
v_call: TRBV2
d_call: TRBD1
cdr3_aa: CASRPGTASPFGYTF
cdr3_nt: TGTGCCAGCAGACCCGGGACAGCATCTCCCTTTGGCTACACCTTC

j_call: TRBJ2-3
clone_size: NA
v_call: TRBV12-1
d_call: NA
cdr3_aa: CASSVPGLLSTDTQYF
cdr3_nt: TGTGCCAGCAGCGTTCCGGGACTACTAAGCACAGATACGCAGTATTTT

j_call: TRBJ2-2
clone_size: NA
v_call: TRBV28
d_call: TRBD2
cdr3_aa: CASRGRTSGSVVAGELFF
cdr3_nt: TGTGCCAGCAGGGGTCGGACTAGCGGGAGTGTGGTGGCCGGGGAGCTGTTTTTT

j_call: TRBJ1-5
clone_size: once
v_call: TRBV7-8
d_call: TRBD1
cdr3_aa: CASSLAGGRSNQPQHF
cdr3_nt: TGTGCCAGCAGCTTAGCAGGGGGCAGGAGCAATCAGCCCCAGCATTTT

j_call: TRBJ2-3
clone_size: NA
v_call: TRBV9
d_call: TRBD2
cdr3_aa: CASSPITTSGRGDTQYF
cdr3_nt: TGTGCCAGCAGCCCCATAACGACTAGCGGGAGGGGGGATACGCAGTATTTT

j_call: TRBJ2-5
clone_size: NA
v_call: TRBV28
d_call: TRBD2
cdr3_aa: CASSRQWREPSETQYF
cdr3_nt: TGTGCCAGCAGTCGACAATGGCGGGAGCCGAGTGAGACCCAGTACTTC

j_call: TRBJ2-5
clone_size: once
v_call: TRBV5-1
d_call: NA
cdr3_aa: CASSIGLYQETQYF
cdr3_nt: TGCGCCAGCAGCATCGGCCTGTACCAAGAGACCCAGTACTTC

j_call: TRBJ1-2
clone_size: NA
v_call: TRBV20-1
d_call: NA
cdr3_aa: CSATYYGYTF
cdr3_nt: TGCAGTGCTACCTACTATGGCTACACCTTC

j_call: TRBJ2-1
clone_size: NA
v_call: TRBV7-2
d_call: TRBD2
cdr3_aa: CASSLKTGPLAASYNEQFF
cdr3_nt: TGTGCCAGCAGCTTAAAGACAGGTCCACTAGCGGCCTCCTACAATGAGCAGTTCTTC

j_call: TRBJ2-7
clone_size: NA
v_call: TRBV5-1
d_call: TRBD1
cdr3_aa: CASSRTGGFYEQYF
cdr3_nt: TGCGCCAGCAGCAGGACAGGGGGGTTCTACGAGCAGTACTTC

j_call: TRBJ2-5
clone_size: NA
v_call: TRBV6-5
d_call: NA
cdr3_aa: CASSYNQETQYF
cdr3_nt: TGTGCCAGCAGTTATAACCAAGAGACCCAGTACTTC

j_call: TRBJ1-2
clone_size: NA
v_call: TRBV29-1
d_call: TRBD1
cdr3_aa: CSVPGQGARGYGYTF
cdr3_nt: TGCAGCGTTCCGGGACAGGGGGCCAGGGGCTATGGCTACACCTTC

j_call: TRBJ2-3
clone_size: NA
v_call: TRBV5-4
d_call: TRBD2
cdr3_aa: CASSLKRGDTDTQYF
cdr3_nt: TGTGCCAGCAGCCTTAAGCGGGGGGACACAGATACGCAGTATTTT

j_call: TRBJ2-1
clone_size: NA
v_call: TRBV5-6
d_call: NA
cdr3_aa: CASSLFLDEQFF
cdr3_nt: TGTGCCAGCAGCTTGTTCTTAGATGAGCAGTTCTTC

j_call: TRBJ1-4
clone_size: once
v_call: TRBV7-9
d_call: TRBD1
cdr3_aa: CATRFNAPGTENEKLFF
cdr3_nt: TGTGCCACCCGCTTCAACGCTCCCGGGACAGAAAATGAAAAACTGTTTTTT

j_call: TRBJ2-4
clone_size: NA
v_call: TRBV7-2
d_call: NA
cdr3_aa: CASSRGGLNIQYF
cdr3_nt: TGTGCCAGTTCCCGCGGGGGCTTAAACATTCAGTACTTC

j_call: TRBJ2-7
clone_size: NA
v_call: TRBV30
d_call: TRBD1
cdr3_aa: CAWSVPDRGLFVSGYEQYF
cdr3_nt: TGTGCCTGGAGTGTACCCGACAGGGGGCTGTTCGTTTCGGGATACGAGCAGTACTTC

j_call: TRBJ2-1
clone_size: NA
v_call: TRBV11-2
d_call: NA
cdr3_aa: CASSLGFNEQFF
cdr3_nt: TGTGCCAGCAGCTTAGGGTTCAATGAGCAGTTCTTC

j_call: TRBJ2-3
clone_size: NA
v_call: TRBV28
d_call: TRBD1
cdr3_aa: CASSFFFRQGADTQYF
cdr3_nt: TGTGCCAGCAGTTTTTTCTTCCGGCAGGGGGCGGATACGCAGTATTTT

j_call: TRBJ2-1
clone_size: NA
v_call: TRBV5-1
d_call: TRBD1
cdr3_aa: CASSLSPGQGRRGGEQFF
cdr3_nt: TGCGCCAGCAGCCTCAGCCCGGGACAGGGTCGAAGGGGAGGTGAGCAGTTCTTC

j_call: TRBJ2-7
clone_size: NA
v_call: TRBV11-2
d_call: TRBD2
cdr3_aa: CASSRTSFYEQYF
cdr3_nt: TGTGCCAGCAGCCGGACTAGCTTCTACGAGCAGTACTTC